These 5 T cell receptor beta chains came from one sample sequenced in a study of T-cell reconstitution after alpha-beta-depleted transplantation in children. TCRbeta library construction was performed incorporating unique molecular identifiers. Each CDR3 protein gets one entry after TCRdb re-called the PCR reads with MiXCR. Of over 200,000 distinct CDR3 sequences in the sample, over 15% are singletons; the top ten hold around 44%. The specimen comprised PBMCs, mostly from graft donor cells, sampled 360 days after TCRalphabeta/CD19-depleted stem cell transplant. These receptors were collected from a male patient between 2 and 15 years old who had a stem cell transplant for acute lymphoblastic leukemia, so the T cells may come from the graft donor.

The rearrangement links TRBV18 to TRBJ2-7; D is unclear. With 5 bases removed from V and 3 bases from J, the gap between germline ends came to 11 bases. The CDR3 runs 13 residues. Germline V gene data show CDR1 as KGHSH and CDR2 as LQKENI. CDR3 DNA: TGTGCCAGCTCATCCGTTCCCAGCTACGAGCAGTACTTC. This translates into CASSSVPSYEQYF.

This clonotype was counted only a few times. The rearrangement joins TRBV4-3 to TRBJ1-1; the D is unclear. The germline gives CDR1 LGHNA, CDR2 YSLEER. Trimming removed 0 bases at V and 4 bases at J, with 9 bases between. This CDR3 has 14 amino acids. CDR3 coding DNA: TGCGCCAGCAGCCAAGATACGGGGTCCACTGAAGCTTTCTTT. Translated: CASSQDTGSTEAFF.

V is TRBV7-6 and J is TRBJ1-1; D not resolved. The ends were cut back, 6 bases at V and 2 bases at J, with 13 bases in the middle. Per the germline V gene, CDR1 is SGHVS and CDR2 is FNYEAQ. This CDR3 comprises 14 residues. Written as DNA, the CDR3 is TGTGCCAGCAGTTCCGACACAGTAAACACTGAAGCTTTCTTT. Its translation is CASSSDTVNTEAFF.

This clonotype was picked up a small number of times. The gene calls are TRBV15 and TRBJ2-7; 9 bases are a match to TRBD2. The V segment lost 0 bases and the J segment 2 bases; nucleotides outside the gene matches: 2. Germline V gene lookup returns CDR1 LNHNV and CDR2 YYDKDF (reference sequence). This CDR3 contains 15 residues. The CDR3: CATSRDLAGTYEQYF. In DNA form, the CDR3 reads TGTGCCACCAGCAGAGACCTAGCGGGAACCTACGAGCAGTACTTC.

CDR3 DNA: TGCAGTGCTACAGGGACAGCCTCTGGAAACACCATATATTTT. Translating it yields CSATGTASGNTIYF. The chain has TRBV20-1 and TRBJ1-3; TRBD1 matches at 7 bases. V gave up 4 bases and J gave up 0 bases; unmatched junction bases: 3. CDR1 DFQATT and CDR2 SNEGSKA come from the germline V gene (reference sequence). CDR3 length: 14 residues.